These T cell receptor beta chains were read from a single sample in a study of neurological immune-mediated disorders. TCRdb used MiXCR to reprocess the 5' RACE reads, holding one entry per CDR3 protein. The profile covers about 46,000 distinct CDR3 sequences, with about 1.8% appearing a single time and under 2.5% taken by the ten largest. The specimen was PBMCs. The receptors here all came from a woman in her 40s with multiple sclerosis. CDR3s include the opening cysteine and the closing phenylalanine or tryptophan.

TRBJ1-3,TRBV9,CASSVYAAPGGGNTIYF
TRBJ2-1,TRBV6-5,CASSATLTLNSYNEQFF
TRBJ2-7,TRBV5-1,CASSSWTGGAEQYF
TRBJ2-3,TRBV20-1,CSARDVEWGASTDTQYF
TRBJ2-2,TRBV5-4,CASSKRTGGDTGELFF
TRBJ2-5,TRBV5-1,CASSLGQIQETQYF
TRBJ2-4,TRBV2,CASRGLDRSEYF
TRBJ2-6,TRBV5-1,CASSPRGAGGGFSGANVLTF
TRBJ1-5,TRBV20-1,CSASYSNQPQHF
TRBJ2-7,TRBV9,CASSVGSGHSYEQYF
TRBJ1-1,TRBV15,CATSRDLKINTEAFF
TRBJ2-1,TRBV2,CASRDRGWGNEQFF
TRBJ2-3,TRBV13,CASSPPSRTDTQYF
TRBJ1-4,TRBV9,CASSGRQGMAEKLFF
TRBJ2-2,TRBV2,CASSFLGQGETGELFF
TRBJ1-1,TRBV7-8,CASSSVAAANTEAFF
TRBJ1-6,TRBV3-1,CASSHLTTGSYNSPLHF
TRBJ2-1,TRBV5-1,CASSLVGMGSYNEQFF
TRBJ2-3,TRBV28,CASKGQFTDTQYF
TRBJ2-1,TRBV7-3,CASSPRPEAGYNEQFF
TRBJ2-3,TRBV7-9,CATKPEGVQDTQYF
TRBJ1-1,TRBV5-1,CASSLGGPKLNTEAFF
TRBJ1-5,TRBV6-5,CASSRGGNQPQHF
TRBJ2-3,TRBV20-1,CSAGEADTQYF
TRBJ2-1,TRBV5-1,CASSAGQGLNEQFF
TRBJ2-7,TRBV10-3,CAISESFSDEQYF
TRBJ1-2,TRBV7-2,CASTLLGGDGYTF
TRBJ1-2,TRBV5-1,CASSIMPENYGYTF
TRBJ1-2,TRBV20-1,CSAARGIRGYTF
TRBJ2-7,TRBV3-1,CASSQGIYEQYF
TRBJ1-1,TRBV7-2,CASSLAAGFEAFF
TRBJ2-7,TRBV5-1,CASSFGSWEQYF
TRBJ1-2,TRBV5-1,CASSWTLSSNYGYTF